Listed here are 7 T cell receptor beta chains from one sample, sequenced in a study of T-cell memory formation after mild COVID-19. TCRdb ran MiXCR on the 5' RACE reads and lists one entry per CDR3 protein. The sample holds fewer than 250,000 distinct CDR3 sequences, 15% seen once. The sequenced sample was PBMCs or a T cell subset sorted from them (not recorded which). All receptors come from an adult woman who had mild COVID-19 (a few samples of this study predate the infection). Cell type and time point are not known.

This clonotype was detected a few times. This chain links TRBV9 with TRBJ1-1, with D unclear. The germline V and J ends were trimmed by 2 bases and 3 bases, with 8 bases remaining between them. This CDR3 has 13 residues. The germline V gene has CDR1 SGDLS and CDR2 YYNGEE. In DNA, the CDR3 is TGTGCCAGCAGCGTTGGGATCGACACTGAAGCTTTCTTT. This encodes CASSVGIDTEAFF.

This clonotype appeared a few times. The rearrangement joins TRBV7-9 to TRBJ2-3; D uncertain. V was clipped by 6 bases and J by 2 bases, with 9 bases between them. This CDR3 contains 13 residues. Germline V CDR1 and CDR2: SEHNR, FQNEAQ (reference sequence). The CDR3 sequence: CASSRSTTDTQYF. The CDR3 DNA reads TGTGCCAGCAGTCGCTCTACCACAGATACGCAGTATTTT.

This clonotype was counted ten times or more. CDR3 in amino acids: CASSLGGGGNEKLFF. As DNA, the CDR3 is TGTGCCAGCAGCTTAGGAGGGGGGGGTAATGAAAAACTGTTTTTT. This chain links TRBV7-8 with TRBJ1-4; TRBD1 might be the D (6 bases). Trimming stripped 1 base from V and 4 bases from J, with 10 bases between. The CDR3 length is 15 residues. Germline assignment: CDR1 SGHVS and CDR2 FQNEAQ.

In its sample, this clonotype was seen a few times. This chain links TRBV3-1 with TRBJ2-3; a possible D gene is TRBD2 (7 bases). This CDR3 spans 19 amino acids. Trimming shortened V by 3 bases and J by 0 bases, and 22 bases separated the two germline ends. In germline, CDR1 is LGHDT, CDR2 YNNKEL (reference sequence). The CDR3 sequence is CASSQTPKGGGKSTDTQYF. Written as DNA, the CDR3 is TGTGCCAGCAGCCAGACGCCAAAAGGCGGGGGCAAAAGCACAGATACGCAGTATTTT.

The chain has TRBV24-1 and TRBJ2-5; 10 bases agree with TRBD1. The CDR3 extends over 15 amino acids. With V trimmed by 4 bases and J by 6 bases, 7 bases remained unmatched. Germline V gene sequence: CDR1 KGHDR, CDR2 SFDVKD. CDR3 loop: CATSDPGQGRKTQYF. The CDR3 coding sequence is TGTGCCACCAGTGACCCGGGACAGGGGCGAAAGACCCAGTACTTC.

This clonotype has only a few counts. The chain uses TRBV11-2 and TRBJ1-1, with D possibly TRBD1 on 5 matching bases. Trimming shortened V by 6 bases and J by 1 base, and 12 bases separated the two germline ends. This CDR3 has 14 residues. CDR1 and CDR2 from the germline V gene are SGHAT and FQNNGV. The CDR3 loop reads CASRHYTGNTEAFF. The CDR3 DNA reads as TGTGCCAGCAGACATTATACAGGGAACACTGAAGCTTTCTTT.

This clonotype was seen a few times. V usage is TRBV12-3 or TRBV12-4 and J usage is TRBJ2-2; 11 nucleotides match TRBD2. The CDR3 contains 21 residues. J was trimmed by 1 base and V by 2 bases; bases with no gene match: 15. The DNA for the CDR3 is TGTGCCAGCAGTTTATCTATGGGCGGAGGACTAGCGGGCCTGAACACCGGGGAGCTGTTTTTT. Translation: CASSLSMGGGLAGLNTGELFF.